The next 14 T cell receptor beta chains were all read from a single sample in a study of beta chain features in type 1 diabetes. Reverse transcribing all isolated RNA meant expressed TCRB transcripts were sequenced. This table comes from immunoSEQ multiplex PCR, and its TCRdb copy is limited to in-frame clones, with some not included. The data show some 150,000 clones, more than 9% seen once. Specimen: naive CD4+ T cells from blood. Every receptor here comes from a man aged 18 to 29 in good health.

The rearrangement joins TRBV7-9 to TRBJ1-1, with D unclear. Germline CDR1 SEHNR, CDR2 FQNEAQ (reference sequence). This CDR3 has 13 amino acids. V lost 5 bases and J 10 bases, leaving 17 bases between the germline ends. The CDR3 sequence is CASSQGMARGAFF. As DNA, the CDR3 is TGTGCCAGCAGCCAAGGAATGGCGAGAGGAGCTTTCTTT. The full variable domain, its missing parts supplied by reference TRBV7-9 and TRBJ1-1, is DTGVSQNPRHKITKRGQNVTFRCDPISEHNRLYWYRQTLGQGPEFLTYFQNEAQLEKSRLLSDRFSAERPKGSFSTLEIQRTEQGDSAMYLCASSQGMARGAFFGQGTRLTVV.

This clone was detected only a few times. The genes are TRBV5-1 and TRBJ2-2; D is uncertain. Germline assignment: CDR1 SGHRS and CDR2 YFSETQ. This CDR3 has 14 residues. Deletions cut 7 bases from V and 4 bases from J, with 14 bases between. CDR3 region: CASYPEVGTGELFF. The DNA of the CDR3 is TGCGCCAGCTATCCTGAGGTCGGCACCGGGGAGCTGTTTTTT.

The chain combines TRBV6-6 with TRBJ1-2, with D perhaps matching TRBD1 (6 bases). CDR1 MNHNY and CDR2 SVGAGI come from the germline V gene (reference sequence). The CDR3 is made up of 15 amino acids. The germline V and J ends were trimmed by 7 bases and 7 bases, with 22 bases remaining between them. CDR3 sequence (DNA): TGTGCCAGCACCTTGGGGGAGGGGGGGTTTCTTGGCTACACCTTC. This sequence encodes CASTLGEGGFLGYTF.

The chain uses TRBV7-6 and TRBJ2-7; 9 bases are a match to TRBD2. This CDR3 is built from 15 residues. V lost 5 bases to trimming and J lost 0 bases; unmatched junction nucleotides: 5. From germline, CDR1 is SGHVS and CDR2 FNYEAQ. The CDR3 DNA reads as TGTGCCAGCAGCCGAAGCGGGGGGCCCTCCTACGAGCAGTACTTC. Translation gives CASSRSGGPSYEQYF.

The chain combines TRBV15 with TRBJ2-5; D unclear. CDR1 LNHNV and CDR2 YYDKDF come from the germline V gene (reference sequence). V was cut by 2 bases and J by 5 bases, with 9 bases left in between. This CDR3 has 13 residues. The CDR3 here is CATSRLVPETQYF. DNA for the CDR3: TGTGCCACCAGCAGACTTGTCCCTGAGACCCAGTACTTC.

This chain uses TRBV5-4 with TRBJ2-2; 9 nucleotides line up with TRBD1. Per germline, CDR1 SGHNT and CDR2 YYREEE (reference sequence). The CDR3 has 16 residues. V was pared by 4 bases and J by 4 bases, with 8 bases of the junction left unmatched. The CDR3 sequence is CASSKGGTGFTGELFF. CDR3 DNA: TGTGCCAGCAGCAAGGGTGGGACAGGGTTCACCGGGGAGCTGTTTTTT.

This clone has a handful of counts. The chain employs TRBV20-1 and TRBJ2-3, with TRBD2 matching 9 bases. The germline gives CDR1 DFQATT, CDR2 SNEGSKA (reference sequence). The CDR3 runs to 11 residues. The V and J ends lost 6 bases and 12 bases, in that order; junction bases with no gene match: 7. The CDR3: CSAAGGPIQYF. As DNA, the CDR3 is TGCAGTGCCGCGGGGGGGCCGATACAGTATTTT.

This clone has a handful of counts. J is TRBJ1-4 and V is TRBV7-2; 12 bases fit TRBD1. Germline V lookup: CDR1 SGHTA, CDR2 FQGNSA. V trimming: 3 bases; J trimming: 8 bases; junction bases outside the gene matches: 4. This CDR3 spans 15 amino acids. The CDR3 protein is CASSLGQGAREKLFF. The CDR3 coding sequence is TGTGCCAGCAGCTTGGGACAGGGGGCTCGGGAAAAACTGTTTTTT. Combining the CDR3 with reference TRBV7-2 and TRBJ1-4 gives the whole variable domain GAGVSQSPSNKVTEKGKDVELRCDPISGHTALYWYRQSLGQGLEFLIYFQGNSAPDKSGLPSDRFSAERTGGSVSTLTIQRTQQEDSAVYLCASSLGQGAREKLFFGSGTQLSVL.

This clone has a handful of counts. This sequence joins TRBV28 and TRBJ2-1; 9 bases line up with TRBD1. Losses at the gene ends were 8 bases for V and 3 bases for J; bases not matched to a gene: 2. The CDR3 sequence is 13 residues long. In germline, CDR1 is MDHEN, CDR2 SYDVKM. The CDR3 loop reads CASRGQGYNEQFF. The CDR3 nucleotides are TGTGCCAGCCGGGGACAGGGCTACAATGAGCAGTTCTTC.

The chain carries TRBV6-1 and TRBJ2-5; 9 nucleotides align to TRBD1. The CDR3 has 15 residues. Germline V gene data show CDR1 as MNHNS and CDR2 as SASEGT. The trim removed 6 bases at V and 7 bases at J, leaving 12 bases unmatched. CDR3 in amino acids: CASSRTGDGRGTQYF. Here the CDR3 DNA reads TGTGCCAGCAGCCGGACAGGGGATGGGCGTGGGACCCAGTACTTC.

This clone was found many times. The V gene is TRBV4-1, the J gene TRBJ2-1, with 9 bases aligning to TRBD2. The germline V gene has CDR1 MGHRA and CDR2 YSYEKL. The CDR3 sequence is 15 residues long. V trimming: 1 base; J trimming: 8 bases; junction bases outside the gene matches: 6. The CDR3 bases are TGCGCCAGCAGCCAAGTGGAGACTAGCGGTTATGAGCAGTTCTTC. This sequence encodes CASSQVETSGYEQFF.

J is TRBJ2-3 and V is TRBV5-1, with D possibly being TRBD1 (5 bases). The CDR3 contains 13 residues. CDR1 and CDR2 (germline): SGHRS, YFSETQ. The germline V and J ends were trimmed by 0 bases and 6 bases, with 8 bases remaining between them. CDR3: CASSLGAGDTQYF. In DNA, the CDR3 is TGCGCCAGCAGCTTGGGGGCAGGGGATACGCAGTATTTT.

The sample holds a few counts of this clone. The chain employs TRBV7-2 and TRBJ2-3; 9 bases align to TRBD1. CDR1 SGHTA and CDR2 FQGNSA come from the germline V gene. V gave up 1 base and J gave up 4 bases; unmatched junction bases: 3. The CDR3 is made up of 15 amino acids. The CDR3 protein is CASSLVTGGPDTQYF. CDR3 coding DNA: TGTGCCAGCAGCTTAGTCACAGGGGGCCCAGATACGCAGTATTTT.

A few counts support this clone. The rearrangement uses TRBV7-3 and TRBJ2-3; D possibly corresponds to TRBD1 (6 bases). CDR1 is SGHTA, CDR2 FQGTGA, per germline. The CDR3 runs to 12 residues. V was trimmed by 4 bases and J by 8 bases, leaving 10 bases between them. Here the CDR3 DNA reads TGTGCCAGCAGCTCCCAAGGGGGTACGCAGTATTTT. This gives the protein CASSSQGGTQYF.